This note documents a single T cell receptor (beta chain) sequence. The data stem from a study of blood T cells in healthy people across ages. Using a J-beta primer mix together with a sample-barcoded 5' primer, a second PCR was run for about 7 to 12 cycles. In TCRdb, the 5' RACE reads were re-called with MiXCR into one record per CDR3 protein. The sample records around 1,900,000 distinct CDR3 sequences, approximately 40% being singletons. Germline V lookup: CDR1 DFQATT, CDR2 SNEGSKA (reference sequence). V was cut by 2 bases and J by 2 bases, with 27 bases left in between. The CDR3 has 19 residues. Sequencing was carried out using blood. The chain is built from TRBV20-1 and TRBJ1-2; TRBD1 might be the D (5 bases). This clonotype was obtained from a human donor in good health. In DNA form, the CDR3 reads TGCAGTGCTAGACCCCCCCGGTTGGTTCTGGGGACGACAAACTATGGCTACACCTTC. It specifies CSARPPRLVLGTTNYGYTF.